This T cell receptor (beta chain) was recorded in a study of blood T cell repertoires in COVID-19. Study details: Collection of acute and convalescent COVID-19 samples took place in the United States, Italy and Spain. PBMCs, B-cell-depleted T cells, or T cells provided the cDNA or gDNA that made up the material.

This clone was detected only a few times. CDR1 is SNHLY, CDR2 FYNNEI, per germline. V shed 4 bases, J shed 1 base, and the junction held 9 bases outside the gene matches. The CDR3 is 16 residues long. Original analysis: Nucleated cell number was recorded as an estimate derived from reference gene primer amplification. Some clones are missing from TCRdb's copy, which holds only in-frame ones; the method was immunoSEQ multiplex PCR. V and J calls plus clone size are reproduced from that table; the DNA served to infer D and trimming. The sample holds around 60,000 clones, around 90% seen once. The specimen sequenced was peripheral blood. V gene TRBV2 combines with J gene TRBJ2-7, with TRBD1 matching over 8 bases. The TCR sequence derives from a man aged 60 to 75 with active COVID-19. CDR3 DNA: TGTGCCAGCAGTGGTGATGACAGGGGCCTATCCTACGAGCAGTACTTC. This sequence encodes CASSGDDRGLSYEQYF. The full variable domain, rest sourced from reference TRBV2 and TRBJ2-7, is EPEVTQTPSHQVTQMGQEVILRCVPISNHLYFYWYRQILGQKVEFLVSFYNNEISEKSEIFDDQFSVERPDGSNFTLKIRSTKLEDSAMYFCASSGDDRGLSYEQYFGPGTRLTVT.